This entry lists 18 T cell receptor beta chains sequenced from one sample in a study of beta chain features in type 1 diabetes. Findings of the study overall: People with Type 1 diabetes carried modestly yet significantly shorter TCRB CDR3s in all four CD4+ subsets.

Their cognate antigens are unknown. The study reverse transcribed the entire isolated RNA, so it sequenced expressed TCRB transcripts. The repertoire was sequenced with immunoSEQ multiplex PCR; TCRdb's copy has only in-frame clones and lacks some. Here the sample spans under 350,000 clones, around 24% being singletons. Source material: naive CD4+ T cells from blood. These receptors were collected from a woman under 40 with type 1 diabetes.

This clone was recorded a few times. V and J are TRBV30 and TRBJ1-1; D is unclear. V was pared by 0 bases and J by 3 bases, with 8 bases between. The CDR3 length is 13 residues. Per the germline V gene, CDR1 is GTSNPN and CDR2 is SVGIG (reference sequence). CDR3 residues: CAWSVLGYTEAFF. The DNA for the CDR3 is TGTGCCTGGAGTGTTTTGGGCTACACTGAAGCTTTCTTT.

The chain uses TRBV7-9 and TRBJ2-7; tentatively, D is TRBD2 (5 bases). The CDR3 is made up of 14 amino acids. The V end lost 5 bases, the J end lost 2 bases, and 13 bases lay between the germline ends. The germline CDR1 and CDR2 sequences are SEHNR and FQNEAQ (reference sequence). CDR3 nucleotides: TGTGCCAGCAGCCGAGGGCGGCTACCCTACGAGCAGTACTTC. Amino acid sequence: CASSRGRLPYEQYF.

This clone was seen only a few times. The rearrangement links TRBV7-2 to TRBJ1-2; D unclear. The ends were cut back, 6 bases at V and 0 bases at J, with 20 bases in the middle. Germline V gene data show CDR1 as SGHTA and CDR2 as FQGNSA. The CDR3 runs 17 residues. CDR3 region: CASRPTTLRSANYGYTF. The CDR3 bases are TGTGCCAGCAGACCTACTACCCTGAGGTCAGCTAACTATGGCTACACCTTC.

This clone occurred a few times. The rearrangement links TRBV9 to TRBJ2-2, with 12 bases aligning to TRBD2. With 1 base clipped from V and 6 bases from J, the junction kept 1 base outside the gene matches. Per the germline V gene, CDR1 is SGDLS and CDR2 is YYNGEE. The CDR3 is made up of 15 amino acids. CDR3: CASSVLAGGAGELFF. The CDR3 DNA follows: TGTGCCAGCAGCGTACTAGCGGGAGGGGCCGGGGAGCTGTTTTTT.

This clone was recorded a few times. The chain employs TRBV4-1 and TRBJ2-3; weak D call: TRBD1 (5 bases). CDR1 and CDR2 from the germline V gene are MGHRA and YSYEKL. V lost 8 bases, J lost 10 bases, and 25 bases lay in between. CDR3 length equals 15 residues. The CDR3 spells CASDRYLADTRAQYF. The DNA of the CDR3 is TGCGCCAGCGACCGTTACTTGGCGGACACAAGGGCGCAGTATTTT.

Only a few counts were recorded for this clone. This CDR3 reads CASSLGGEDTQYF. Written as DNA, the CDR3 is TGTGCCAGCAGCTTAGGGGGAGAGGATACGCAGTATTTT. J is TRBJ2-3 and V is TRBV7-2, with D maybe TRBD2 (5 bases). CDR3 size: 13 residues. V dropped 1 base and J dropped 6 bases, with 8 bases sitting between them. Per germline, CDR1 SGHTA and CDR2 FQGNSA.

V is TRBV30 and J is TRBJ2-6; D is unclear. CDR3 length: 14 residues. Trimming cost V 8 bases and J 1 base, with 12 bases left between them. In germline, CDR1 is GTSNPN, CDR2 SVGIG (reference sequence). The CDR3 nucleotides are TGTGCCCATATTGTCAGTTCTGGGGCCAACGTCCTGACTTTC. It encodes CAHIVSSGANVLTF.

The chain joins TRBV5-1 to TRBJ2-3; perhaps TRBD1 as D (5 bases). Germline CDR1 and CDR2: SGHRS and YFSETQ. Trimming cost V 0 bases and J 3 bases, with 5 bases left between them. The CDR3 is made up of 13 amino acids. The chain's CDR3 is CASSLEGTDTQYF. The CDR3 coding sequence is TGCGCCAGCAGCTTGGAGGGGACAGATACGCAGTATTTT.

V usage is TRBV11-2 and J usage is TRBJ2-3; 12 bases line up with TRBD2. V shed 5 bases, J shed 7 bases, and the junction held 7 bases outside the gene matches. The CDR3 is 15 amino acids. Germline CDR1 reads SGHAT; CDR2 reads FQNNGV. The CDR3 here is CASSAETSGRHTQYF. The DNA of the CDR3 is TGTGCCAGCAGCGCAGAGACTAGCGGGAGACATACGCAGTATTTT.

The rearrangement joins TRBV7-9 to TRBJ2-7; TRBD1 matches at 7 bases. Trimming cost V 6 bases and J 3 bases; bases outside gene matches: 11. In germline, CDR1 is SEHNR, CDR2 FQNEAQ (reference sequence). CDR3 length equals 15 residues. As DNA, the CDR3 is TGTGCCAGCAGGCAAACCGGGACAGCGTTCTACGAGCAGTACTTC. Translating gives CASRQTGTAFYEQYF. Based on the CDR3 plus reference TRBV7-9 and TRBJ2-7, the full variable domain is DTGVSQNPRHKITKRGQNVTFRCDPISEHNRLYWYRQTLGQGPEFLTYFQNEAQLEKSRLLSDRFSAERPKGSFSTLEIQRTEQGDSAMYLCASRQTGTAFYEQYFGPGTRLTVT.

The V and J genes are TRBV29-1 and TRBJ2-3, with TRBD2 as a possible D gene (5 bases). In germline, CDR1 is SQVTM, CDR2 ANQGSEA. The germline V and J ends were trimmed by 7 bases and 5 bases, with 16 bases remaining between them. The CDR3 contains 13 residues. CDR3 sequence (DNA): TGCAGCGCTACGACAAACGAGGGAGATACGCAGTATTTT. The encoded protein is CSATTNEGDTQYF.

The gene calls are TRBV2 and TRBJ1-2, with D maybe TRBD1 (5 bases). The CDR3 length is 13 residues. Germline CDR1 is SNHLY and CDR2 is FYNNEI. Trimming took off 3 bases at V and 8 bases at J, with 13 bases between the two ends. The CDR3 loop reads CASSETALTGYTF. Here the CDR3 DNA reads TGTGCCAGCAGTGAGACAGCCCTGACGGGCTACACCTTC.

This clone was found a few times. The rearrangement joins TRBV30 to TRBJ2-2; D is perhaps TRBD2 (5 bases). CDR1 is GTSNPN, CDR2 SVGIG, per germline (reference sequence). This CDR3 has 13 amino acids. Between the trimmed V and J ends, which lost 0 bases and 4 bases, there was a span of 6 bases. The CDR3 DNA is TGTGCCTGGAGTGTACGGGGCACCGGGGAGCTGTTTTTT. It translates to CAWSVRGTGELFF.

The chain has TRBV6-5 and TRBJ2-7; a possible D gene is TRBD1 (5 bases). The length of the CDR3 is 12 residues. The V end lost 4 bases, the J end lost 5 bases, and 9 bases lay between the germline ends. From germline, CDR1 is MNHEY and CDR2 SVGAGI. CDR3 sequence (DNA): TGTGCCAGCAGTTCGCAGGGAAACGAGCAGTACTTC. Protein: CASSSQGNEQYF.

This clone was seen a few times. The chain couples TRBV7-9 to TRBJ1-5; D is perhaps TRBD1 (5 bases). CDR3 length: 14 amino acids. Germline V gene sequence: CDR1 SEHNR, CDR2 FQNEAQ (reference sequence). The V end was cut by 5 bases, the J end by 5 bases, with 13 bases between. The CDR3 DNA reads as TGTGCCAGCAGCCCCCGGGGGGTCGATCAGCCCCAGCATTTT. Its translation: CASSPRGVDQPQHF.

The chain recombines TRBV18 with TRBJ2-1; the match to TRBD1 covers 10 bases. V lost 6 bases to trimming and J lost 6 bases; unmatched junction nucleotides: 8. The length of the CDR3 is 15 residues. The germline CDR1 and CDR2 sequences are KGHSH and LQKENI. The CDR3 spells CASSLTGQGSNEQFF. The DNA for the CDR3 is TGTGCCAGCTCGCTCACGGGACAGGGGTCCAATGAGCAGTTCTTC. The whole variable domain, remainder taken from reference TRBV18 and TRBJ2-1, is NAGVMQNPRHLVRRRGQEARLRCSPMKGHSHVYWYRQLPEEGLKFMVYLQKENIIDESGMPKERFSAEFPKEGPSILRIQQVVRGDSAAYFCASSLTGQGSNEQFFGPGTRLTVL.

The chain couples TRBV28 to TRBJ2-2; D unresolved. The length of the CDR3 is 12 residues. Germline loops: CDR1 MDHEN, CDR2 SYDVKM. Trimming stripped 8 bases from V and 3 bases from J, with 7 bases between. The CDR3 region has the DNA TGTGCCAGCGCGCCGTACACCGGGGAGCTGTTTTTT. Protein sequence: CASAPYTGELFF.

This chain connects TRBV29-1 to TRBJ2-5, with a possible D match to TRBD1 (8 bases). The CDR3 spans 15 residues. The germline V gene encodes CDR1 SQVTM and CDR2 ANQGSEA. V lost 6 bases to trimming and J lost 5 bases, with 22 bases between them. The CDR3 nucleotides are TGCAGCGTCCGAAGGATACAGGGGGGGTCCGAGACCCAGTACTTC. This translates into CSVRRIQGGSETQYF.